This record covers a single T cell receptor (beta chain). Its antigen has not been determined. Base qualities are not recorded, but no much larger clone differs from it by a single base. The sample originates from a study of blood T cell repertoires in COVID-19 (TCRdb year 2020). Regarding the research as a whole: The collaborator samples originated in the United States, Italy and Spain and spanned the acute and convalescent phases of COVID-19. The material from the prospective study consisted of cDNA or gDNA derived from T cells, B-cell-depleted T cells, or PBMCs. Subjects who had been exposed to COVID-19, were actively infected with it, or had recovered from it provided the deeply sampled blood TCRbeta repertoires that made up the dataset. The repertoires were released in a freely available public database intended as a resource for research on the immune response to SARS-CoV-2. The samples were drawn from two sources: the first 160 participants of the ongoing ImmuneRACE study, and 950 to 1,500 subjects contributed by 6 global collaborators. The sample metadata nearly always contained a de-identified subject ID, COVID-19 status, age in years and sex. Where HLA class I and class II types were available, the types were taken from metadata supplied by the sample provider, not from assay-based typing.

TCRbeta CDR3 regions were amplified from genomic DNA using the immunoSEQ Assay, a bias-controlled multiplex PCR. On the authors' methods: The number of nucleated cells in each sample was estimated by amplification of reference gene primers within the assay. Sequence reads were collapsed and filtered to measure the absolute abundance of every unique TCRbeta CDR3 rearrangement. For each sample, productive Simpson clonality was calculated as the square root of Simpson's diversity index over productive rearrangements. TCRdb re-hosts the immuneACCESS table, in-frame sequences only. Its copies lack some clones; in the studies checked, an unresolved V gene accounts for under half of them, and the cause for the rest is not known. D and trimming come from the DNA, and the V and J calls and clone size come from that table. Counted in this sample were 75,000 to 95,000 clones; about 82% of them appeared once. The ten largest clones take up almost 3.5% of the sample.

Measured from the cysteine to the phenylalanine, the CDR3 is 13 residues long. This entry keeps only the CDR3 DNA: 39 bases, framed from base 1. V loses 6 bases, J loses 10 bases, and the germline ends lie 18 bases apart. Whole blood was collected in K2EDTA tubes by collaborating institutions according to the institutions' own protocols. Collaborator samples were shipped for TCRbeta analysis as frozen whole blood, isolated PBMCs, or DNA extracted from either sample type. Summary of the overall study and its limitations: Clinical and demographic metadata were provided uncurated, with the amount varying by source and participant.

The receptor's source is a man aged 50 to 60 with acute or convalescent COVID-19. The chain employs TRBV12-3 or TRBV12-4 and TRBJ1-1, with TRBD1 as a weak D call on 5 bases. The sample taken for sequencing was peripheral blood. The CDR3 corresponds to CASRAAGGGGAFF. The DNA is as follows: TGTGCCAGCAGAGCAGCCGGGGGGGGAGGAGCTTTCTTT.